This is a list of T cell receptor beta chains from one sample in a study of PD-1 blockade in classical Hodgkin lymphoma. Only in-frame clones appear in the TCRdb table, and some are missing; sequencing was by immunoSEQ multiplex PCR. The table has more than 85,000 clones, roughly 87% seen once. The input for sequencing was peripheral blood mononuclear cells (PBMCs), taken before the fourth cycle of nivolumab. These receptors all stem from a human donor with classical Hodgkin lymphoma. CDR3s leave out the opening cysteine and the closing phenylalanine or tryptophan.

10 TRBJ1-1 TRBV13 ASIYGNTEAF
11 TRBJ2-1 TRBV29-1 SVDTVLANEQF
14 TRBJ1-1 TRBV30 AWRIRQGTMNTEAF
10 TRBJ1-1 TRBV6-5 ATQLSNTEAF
13 TRBJ2-2 TRBV18 ASSLGTLNTGELF
13 TRBJ2-1 TRBV27 ASSPTSGAYNEQF
14 TRBJ2-1 TRBV5-6 ASSFLAGSSYNEQF
13 TRBJ1-5 TRBV5-1 ASSKGPQPNQPQH
13 TRBJ2-1 TRBV27 ASSLARGRGSEQF
14 TRBJ2-7 TRBV7-2 ASSLVSGRAPYEQY
11 TRBJ1-2 TRBV10-2 ASREGGGGGYT
9 TRBJ1-2 TRBV28 ASSAIYGYT
16 TRBJ1-3 TRBV7-9 ASSYPRPRSLSGNTIY
12 TRBJ2-7 TRBV4-3 ASSLGLADYEQY
13 TRBJ1-1 TRBV7-9 ASSLVGGLNTEAF
11 TRBJ2-7 TRBV19 ASSGIQGYEQY
14 TRBJ2-5 TRBV28 ASSSPRTSGSETQY
13 TRBJ1-3 TRBV5-4 ASSPAPTRGNTIY
13 TRBJ2-7 TRBV13 ASSAAGTGSYEQY
14 TRBJ2-7 TRBV9 ASSATGQSGTYEQY
12 TRBJ1-5 TRBV18 ASSGDLRNQPQH
13 TRBJ2-2 TRBV5-4 ASSARTVNTGELF
11 TRBJ2-7 TRBV11-2 ASSPPGAWGQY
14 TRBJ2-7 TRBV6-6 ASSAWDRGRSYEQY
14 TRBJ1-5 TRBV7-9 ASSGQGMYSNQPQH
10 TRBJ2-7 TRBV29-1 SVGVSSYEQY
11 TRBJ2-3 TRBV19 ASSSLSTDTQY
9 TRBJ2-7 TRBV28 ASSRDYEQY
12 TRBJ1-1 TRBV19 ASSIVRMNTEAF
12 TRBJ1-1 TRBV30 AWTRWGGSTEAF
9 TRBJ2-3 TRBV5-4 ASSWADTQY
16 TRBJ2-5 TRBV10-2 ASSVLRRSGSLLKTQY
11 TRBJ2-1 TRBV6-4 ASSDGGYNEQF
12 TRBJ1-4 TRBV2 ASRGSRAFEKLF
9 TRBJ1-2 TRBV28 VLGGHEGYT
13 TRBJ2-1 TRBV18 ASSPPGGSYNEQF
12 TRBJ1-1 TRBV11-3 ASSLGGVNTEAF
13 TRBJ1-1 TRBV19 ASSMGFLSGTEAF
14 TRBJ1-3 TRBV21-1 ASSKGRRGFGNTIY
10 TRBJ2-7 TRBV6-5 ASSYDWNEQY
13 TRBJ1-5 TRBV28 ASSPPQAGNQPQH
14 TRBJ2-1 TRBV4-3 ASSPTRTGGYNEQF
13 TRBJ2-2 TRBV27 ASSTQTGSTGELF
10 TRBJ2-7 TRBV9 ASSADSYEQY
13 TRBJ2-1 TRBV6-5 ASSPQRSSYNEQF
12 TRBJ1-5 TRBV6-1 ASREDISNQPQH
13 TRBJ2-1 TRBV11-2 ASSLEAGVGNEQF
13 TRBJ1-1 TRBV6-6 ASNPIYAGGTEAF
13 TRBJ2-7 TRBV5-6 ASSPWLLLAGEQY
13 TRBJ1-4 TRBV30 AWSVGQPGGEKLF
17 TRBJ1-2 TRBV5-5 ASSTSLRDSRQRSYGYT
9 TRBJ2-1 TRBV18 ASSPSEEQF
13 TRBJ2-7 TRBV5-6 ASSFRTGYVKEQY
10 TRBJ2-7 TRBV10-1 ASSERDYEQY
12 TRBJ2-5 TRBV5-5 ASSSLTLGETQY
12 TRBJ2-5 TRBV11-2 ASSLVRGQETQY
13 TRBJ2-1 TRBV4-1 ASSQEGQGSNEQF
15 TRBJ1-2 TRBV18 ASSPLAGTGQYYGYT
13 TRBJ1-5 TRBV4-2 ASSQGQGSNQPQH